One T cell receptor beta chain is described in this entry. This sample is part of a study of control samples from healthy donors and cancer patients. Germline CDR1 is MDHEN and CDR2 is SYDVKM. This CDR3 region has 17 residues. Between the trimmed V and J ends, which lost 1 base and 4 bases, there was a span of 20 bases. Generated by immunoSEQ multiplex PCR, the TCRdb table keeps only in-frame clones and is missing some. The table records some 200,000 clones, approximately 92% of them present only once. Input material: blood. The V and J genes are TRBV28 and TRBJ2-7; D gene ambiguous. This clonotype was obtained from a man in his late teens or twenties in good health. CDR3 bases: TGTGCCAGCAGTTTATTCGGTTTTTCCGAAGAACTATACGAGCAGTACTTC. Translating it yields CASSLFGFSEELYEQYF.